This T cell receptor beta chain stems from a study of cytomegalovirus exposure and HLA in healthy donors. Study findings and constraints: Accounts indicate the classifier identified cytomegalovirus status with strong specificity and sensitivity. The study designated some 180 TCR beta chains cytomegalovirus-associated.

About this clone: The antigen is undetermined.

Sequencing was performed with immunoSEQ multiplex PCR; in TCRdb, only in-frame clones are kept and a portion is missing. The sample shows over 70,000 clones, around 95% of them seen only once. Trimming pared 3 bases from V and 5 bases from J, leaving 15 bases between. In germline, CDR1 is SGHDT, CDR2 YYEEEE. The CDR3 consists of 15 residues. This receptor was taken from a woman between 18 and 30 years old in good health and CMV-seronegative. The chain uses TRBV5-6 and TRBJ2-1; D possibly corresponds to TRBD2 (6 bases). Sequencing was performed on PBMCs. The CDR3 DNA reads as TGTGCCAGCAGCTCGGACCCCGGGGGTAACAATGAGCAGTTCTTC. Translated: CASSSDPGGNNEQFF.